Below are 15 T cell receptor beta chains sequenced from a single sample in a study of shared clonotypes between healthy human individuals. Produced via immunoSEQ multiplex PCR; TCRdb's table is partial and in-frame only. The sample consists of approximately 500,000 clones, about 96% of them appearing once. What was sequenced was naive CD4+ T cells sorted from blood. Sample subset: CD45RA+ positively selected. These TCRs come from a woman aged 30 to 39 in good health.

The CDR3 loop is CASSWTPGEAFF. In nucleotides, the CDR3 is TGTGCCAGCAGCTGGACCCCGGGCGAAGCTTTCTTT. The V gene is TRBV11-2, the J gene TRBJ1-1; D is unclear. Trimming cost V 4 bases and J 8 bases, with 11 bases left between them. Germline CDR1 is SGHAT and CDR2 is FQNNGV. This CDR3 contains 12 residues.

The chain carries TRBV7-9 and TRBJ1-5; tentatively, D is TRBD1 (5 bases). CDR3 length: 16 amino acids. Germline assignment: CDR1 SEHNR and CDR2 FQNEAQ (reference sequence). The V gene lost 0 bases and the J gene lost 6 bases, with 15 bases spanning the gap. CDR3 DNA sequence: TGTGCCAGCAGCTTAGCGCTGGGAGGGACCCCTCAGCCCCAGCATTTT. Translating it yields CASSLALGGTPQPQHF.

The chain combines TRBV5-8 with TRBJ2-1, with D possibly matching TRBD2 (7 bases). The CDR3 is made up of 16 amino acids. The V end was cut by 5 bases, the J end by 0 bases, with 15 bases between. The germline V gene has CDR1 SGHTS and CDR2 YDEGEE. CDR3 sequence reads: CASRGRGGPSYNEQFF. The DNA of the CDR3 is TGTGCCAGCAGGGGAAGGGGGGGTCCCTCCTACAATGAGCAGTTCTTC.

Here the CDR3 DNA reads TGTGCCAACATAAAGAGCTCTGGAAACACCATATATTTT. Translation gives CANIKSSGNTIYF. This chain joins TRBV6-5 and TRBJ1-3; no reliable D call. The CDR3 totals 13 residues. CDR1 is MNHEY and CDR2 is SVGAGI in the germline V gene. Trimming cost V 10 bases and J 0 bases, with 10 bases left between them.

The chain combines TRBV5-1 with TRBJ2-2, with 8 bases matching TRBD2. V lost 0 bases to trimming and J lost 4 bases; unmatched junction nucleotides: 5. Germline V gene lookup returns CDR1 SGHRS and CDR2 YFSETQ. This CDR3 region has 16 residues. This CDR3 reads CASSLVAGGITGELFF. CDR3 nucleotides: TGCGCCAGCAGCTTGGTGGCGGGGGGCATCACCGGGGAGCTGTTTTTT.

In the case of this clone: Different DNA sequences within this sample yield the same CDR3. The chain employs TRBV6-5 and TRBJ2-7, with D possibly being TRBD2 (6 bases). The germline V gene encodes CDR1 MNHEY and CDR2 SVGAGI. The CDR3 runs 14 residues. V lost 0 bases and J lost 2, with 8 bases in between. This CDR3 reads CASSYSGGTYEQYF. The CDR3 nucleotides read TGTGCCAGCAGTTACTCGGGGGGAACCTACGAGCAGTACTTC.

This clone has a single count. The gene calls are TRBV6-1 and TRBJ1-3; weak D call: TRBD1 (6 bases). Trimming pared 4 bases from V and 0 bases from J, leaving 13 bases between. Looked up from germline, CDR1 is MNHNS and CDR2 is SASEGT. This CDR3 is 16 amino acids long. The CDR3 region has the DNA TGTGCCAGCAGTGCGGACAGTCAAACCTCTGGAAACACCATATATTTT. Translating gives CASSADSQTSGNTIYF.

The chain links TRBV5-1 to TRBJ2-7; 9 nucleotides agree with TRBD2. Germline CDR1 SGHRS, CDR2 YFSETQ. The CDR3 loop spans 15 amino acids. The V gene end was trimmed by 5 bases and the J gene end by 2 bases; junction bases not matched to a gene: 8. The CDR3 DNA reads TGCGCCAGCAGGCCAACTAGCGGGTCGCCCTACGAGCAGTACTTC. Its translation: CASRPTSGSPYEQYF.

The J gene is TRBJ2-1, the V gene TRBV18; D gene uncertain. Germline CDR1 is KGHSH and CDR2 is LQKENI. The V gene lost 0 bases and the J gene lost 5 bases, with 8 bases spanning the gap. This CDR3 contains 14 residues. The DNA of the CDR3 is TGTGCCAGCTCACCACCGTCCCTAGACAATGAGCAGTTCTTC. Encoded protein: CASSPPSLDNEQFF.

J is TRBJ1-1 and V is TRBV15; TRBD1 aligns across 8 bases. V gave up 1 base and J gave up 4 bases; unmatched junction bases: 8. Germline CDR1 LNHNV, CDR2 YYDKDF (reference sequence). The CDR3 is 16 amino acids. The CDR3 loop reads CATSRALGQGATEAFF. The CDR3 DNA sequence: TGTGCCACCAGCAGAGCCCTGGGTCAGGGGGCCACTGAAGCTTTCTTT.

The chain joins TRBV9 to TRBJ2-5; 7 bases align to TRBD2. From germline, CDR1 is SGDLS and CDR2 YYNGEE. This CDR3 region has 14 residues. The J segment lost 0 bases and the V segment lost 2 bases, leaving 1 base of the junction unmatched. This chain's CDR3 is CASSVGLNQETQYF. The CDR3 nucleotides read TGTGCCAGCAGCGTGGGACTAAACCAAGAGACCCAGTACTTC.

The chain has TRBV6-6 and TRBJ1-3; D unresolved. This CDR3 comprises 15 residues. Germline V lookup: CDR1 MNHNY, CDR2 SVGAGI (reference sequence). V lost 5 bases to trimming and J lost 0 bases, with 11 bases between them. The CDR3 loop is CASSLSGTSGNTIYF. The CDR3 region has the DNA TGTGCCAGCAGTCTCTCGGGAACCTCTGGAAACACCATATATTTT.

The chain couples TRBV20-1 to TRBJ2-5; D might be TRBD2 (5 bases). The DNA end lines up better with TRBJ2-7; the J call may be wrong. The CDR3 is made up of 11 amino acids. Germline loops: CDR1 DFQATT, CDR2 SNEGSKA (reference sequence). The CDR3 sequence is CSAPDYDEQYF. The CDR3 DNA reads TGCAGTGCCCCCGACTATGACGAGCAGTACTTC.

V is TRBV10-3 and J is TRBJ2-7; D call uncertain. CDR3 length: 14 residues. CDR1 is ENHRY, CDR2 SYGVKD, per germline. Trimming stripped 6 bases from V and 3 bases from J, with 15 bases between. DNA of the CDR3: TGTGCCATCAGAGCCGACTGGATGATCTACGAGCAGTACTTC. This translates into CAIRADWMIYEQYF.

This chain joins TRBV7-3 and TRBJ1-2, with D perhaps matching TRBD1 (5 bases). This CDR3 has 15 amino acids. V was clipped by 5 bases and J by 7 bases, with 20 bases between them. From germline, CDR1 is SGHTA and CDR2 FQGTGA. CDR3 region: CASSENSGGLRGYTF. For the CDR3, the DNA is TGTGCCAGCAGCGAAAACTCCGGGGGATTACGTGGCTACACCTTC. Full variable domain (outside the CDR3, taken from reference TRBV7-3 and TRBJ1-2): GAGVSQTPSNKVTEKGKYVELRCDPISGHTALYWYRQSLGQGPEFLIYFQGTGAADDSGLPNDRFFAVRPEGSVSTLKIQRTERGDSAVYLCASSENSGGLRGYTFGSGTRLTVV.